This TCR beta chain was observed in a study of control samples from healthy donors and cancer patients (dated by TCRdb to about 2020). Inclusive of the bounding cysteine and phenylalanine, the CDR3 is 19 residues long. Here the CDR3 DNA is all that survives: 57 bases in frame from base 1. Via the germline V gene, CDR1 is LGHNA and CDR2 YNFKEQ. Deletion took 4 bases off V and 5 bases off J, with a span of 27 bases between the germline ends. The library was built by means of the immunoSEQ multiplex PCR assay. The source is immuneACCESS, and TCRdb retained only in-frame sequences with V and J called. Part of the clones is not carried over; for the studies checked, unresolved V genes explain less than half of this, and the remainder is unexplained. The sample table records about 160,000 clones; around 90% of these occur just once. The ten largest clones capture 12% of the sample. With respect to this clone: There is no known antigen for this receptor. One base away there is no much larger clone; base qualities are not given.

Specimen: blood. This receptor was obtained from a man aged 25 to 40 in good health. Recombination connected TRBV4-2 to TRBJ2-1; the D gene is possibly TRBD1 or TRBD2, each agreeing over 6 bases. The sequenced DNA is TGTGCCAGCAGCCTACCTCGGGGGCAGGGAATTCAAAAAAACAATGAGCAGTTCTTC. It specifies CASSLPRGQGIQKNNEQFF.